Detailed here is one TCR beta chain. Produced via immunoSEQ multiplex PCR; TCRdb's table is partial and in-frame only. The table shows roughly 120,000 clones, with around 96% occurring only once. This record comes from a study of control samples from healthy donors and cancer patients. The germline CDR1 and CDR2 sequences are MGHRA and YSYEKL. Germline trimming cut 0 bases from V and 1 base from J; bases unmatched to any gene: 4. The CDR3 has 17 amino acids. The sequenced material came from blood. The origin of this receptor is a man younger than 45 in good health. This chain connects TRBV4-1 to TRBJ2-3, with 10 bases fitting TRBD2. In DNA, the CDR3 is TGCGCCAGCAGCCAAGATAGAACTAGCGGGGGCACAGATACGCAGTATTTT. Translating gives CASSQDRTSGGTDTQYF.